Each of the 11 T cell receptor beta chains below was sequenced from the same sample in a study of OX40 agonist ivuxolimab in advanced cancers. Receptor amplification or capture employed the immunoSEQ multiplex PCR assay. TCRdb mirrors the immuneACCESS table, restricted to in-frame sequences. Some clones are absent from its copies; in checked studies, under half trace to an unresolved V gene, and the reason for the others is unknown. The sample includes about 66,000 clones, with about 89% observed a single time. Of the sample, 14% falls within the top ten clones. This specimen was CD4+ or CD8+ T cells sorted from blood, taken in a trial of the OX40 agonist ivuxolimab. The receptors come from an adult with an advanced solid tumor such as melanoma, head and neck, liver or kidney cancer.

This clone was observed once. The rearrangement joins TRBV7-8 to TRBJ2-7, with 7 bases fitting TRBD1. The junction had 10 bases not matched to a gene; V was cut back by 5 bases and J by 3 bases. The CDR3 extends over 15 amino acids. Germline CDR1 reads SGHVS; CDR2 reads FQNEAQ. CDR3 sequence: CASSLRDSVIYEQYF. CDR3 DNA: TGTGCCAGCAGCCTCCGGGACAGTGTAATCTACGAGCAGTACTTC.

This clone was detected only once. V is TRBV10-2 and J is TRBJ1-5; tentative D call: TRBD1 (6 bases). Germline values: CDR1 WSHSY, CDR2 SAAADI. The CDR3 extends over 15 amino acids. Trimming removed 6 bases at V and 0 bases at J, with 12 bases between. This CDR3 reads CASRDGQFSNQPQHF. CDR3 DNA sequence: TGCGCCAGCAGAGACGGACAGTTTAGCAATCAGCCCCAGCATTTT.

The CDR3 region has the DNA TGCGCCAGCAATCCCGGGAGGGACAACACCGGGGAGCTGTTTTTT. It encodes CASNPGRDNTGELFF. This chain uses TRBV10-1 with TRBJ2-2, with 8 bases aligning to TRBD2. J gave up 2 bases and V 7 bases, and 6 bases lay outside the gene matches. Per the germline V gene, CDR1 is WNHNN and CDR2 is SYGVQD (reference sequence). The CDR3 has 15 amino acids.

The rearrangement uses TRBV7-9 and TRBJ1-3; tentatively, D is TRBD1 (6 bases). V lost 0 bases and J 1 base, leaving 10 bases between the germline ends. This CDR3 comprises 16 residues. Germline lookup yields CDR1 SEHNR and CDR2 FQNEAQ (reference sequence). This CDR3 is CASSLAQGSSGNTIYF. Here the CDR3 DNA reads TGTGCCAGCAGCTTAGCTCAGGGGTCGTCTGGAAACACCATATATTTT.

This clone appeared a single time. The V and J genes are TRBV2 and TRBJ2-1, with 8 bases fitting TRBD1. CDR1 is SNHLY, CDR2 FYNNEI, per germline. The trim removed 6 bases at V and 4 bases at J, leaving 2 bases unmatched. CDR3 size: 13 residues. CDR3 amino acids: CASRGQVYNEQFF. The CDR3 region has the DNA TGTGCCAGCAGGGGACAGGTGTACAATGAGCAGTTCTTC.

This chain joins TRBV10-2 and TRBJ2-2, with 8 bases identical to TRBD2. This CDR3 region has 16 residues. V shed 0 bases, J shed 4 bases, and the junction held 4 bases outside the gene matches. Germline V CDR1 and CDR2: WSHSY, SAAADI. CDR3 region: CASSESGLAVTGELFF. The CDR3 DNA follows: TGCGCCAGCAGTGAGTCTGGACTAGCTGTCACCGGGGAGCTGTTTTTT.

The CDR3 region is CASGSDTQYF. Written as DNA, the CDR3 is TGTGCCAGCGGGTCTGATACGCAGTATTTT. V and J are TRBV28 and TRBJ2-3; D not resolved. CDR3 length equals 10 residues. Germline assignment: CDR1 MDHEN and CDR2 SYDVKM. V lost 8 bases to trimming and J lost 6 bases, with 6 bases between them.

As DNA, the CDR3 is TGTGCCAGCAGGAGAGGGGTTCGGGGCTACACCTTC. The encoded protein is CASRRGVRGYTF. V is TRBV25-1 and J is TRBJ1-2, with a tentative D call TRBD1 (5 bases). This CDR3 is 12 amino acids long. V lost 6 bases, J lost 8 bases, and 13 bases lay in between. Germline V gives CDR1 MGHDK, CDR2 SYGVNS.

The V gene is TRBV7-2, the J gene TRBJ2-3; 9 bases are a match to TRBD1. Germline V gene data show CDR1 as SGHTA and CDR2 as FQGNSA. The V and J ends lost 1 base and 7 bases, in that order; junction bases with no gene match: 3. The CDR3 totals 14 residues. DNA for the CDR3: TGTGCCAGCAGCTTAGACGGACAGGGGAATACGCAGTATTTT. Translated, it gives CASSLDGQGNTQYF.

This sequence joins TRBV2 and TRBJ1-3; TRBD1 might be the D (6 bases). Germline V lookup: CDR1 SNHLY, CDR2 FYNNEI. V lost 6 bases, J lost 0 bases, and 9 bases lay in between. CDR3 length: 14 amino acids. The CDR3 loop reads CASRGGNSGNTIYF. The CDR3 DNA sequence: TGTGCCAGCAGAGGGGGGAACTCTGGAAACACCATATATTTT.

V is TRBV10-3 and J is TRBJ2-4; 7 bases line up with TRBD1. Germline values: CDR1 ENHRY, CDR2 SYGVKD. The CDR3 has 16 amino acids. The junction had 8 bases not matched to a gene; V was cut back by 5 bases and J by 1 base. In DNA form, the CDR3 reads TGTGCCATCAGTAAGGGACAGCTCCTGGCCAAAAACATTCAGTACTTC. It is translated as CAISKGQLLAKNIQYF.